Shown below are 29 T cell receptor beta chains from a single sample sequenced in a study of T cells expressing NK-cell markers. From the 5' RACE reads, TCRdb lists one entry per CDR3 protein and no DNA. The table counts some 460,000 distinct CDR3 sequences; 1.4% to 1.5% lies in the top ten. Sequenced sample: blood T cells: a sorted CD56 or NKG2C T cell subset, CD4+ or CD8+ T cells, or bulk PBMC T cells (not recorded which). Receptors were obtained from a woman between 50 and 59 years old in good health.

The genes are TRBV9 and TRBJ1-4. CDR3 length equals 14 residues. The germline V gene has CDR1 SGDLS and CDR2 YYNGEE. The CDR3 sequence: CASSVSARSGKLFF.

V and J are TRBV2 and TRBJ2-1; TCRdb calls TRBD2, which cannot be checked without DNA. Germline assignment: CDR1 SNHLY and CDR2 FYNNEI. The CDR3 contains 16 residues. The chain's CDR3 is CASSPELAGVRNEQFF.

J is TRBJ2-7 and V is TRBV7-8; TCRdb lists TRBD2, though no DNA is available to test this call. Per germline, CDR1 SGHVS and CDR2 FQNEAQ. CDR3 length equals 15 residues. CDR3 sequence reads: CASSYAGVSPSEQYF. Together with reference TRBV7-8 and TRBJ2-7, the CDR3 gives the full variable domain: GAGVSQSPRYKVAKRGQDVALRCDPISGHVSLFWYQQALGQGPEFLTYFQNEAQLDKSGLPSDRFFAERPEGSVSTLKIQRTQQEDSAVYLCASSYAGVSPSEQYFGPGTRLTVT.

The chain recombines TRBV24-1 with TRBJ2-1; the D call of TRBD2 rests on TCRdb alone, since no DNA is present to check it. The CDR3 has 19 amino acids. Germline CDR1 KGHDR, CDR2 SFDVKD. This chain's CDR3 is CATSDLGSSGTSSYNEQFF.

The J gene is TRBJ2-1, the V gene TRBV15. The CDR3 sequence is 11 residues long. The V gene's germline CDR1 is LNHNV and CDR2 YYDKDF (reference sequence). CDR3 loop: CATSKDNEQFF.

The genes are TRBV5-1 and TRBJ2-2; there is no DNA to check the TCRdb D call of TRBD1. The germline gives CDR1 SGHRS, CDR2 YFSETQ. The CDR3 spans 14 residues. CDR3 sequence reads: CASTPGGNTGELFF.

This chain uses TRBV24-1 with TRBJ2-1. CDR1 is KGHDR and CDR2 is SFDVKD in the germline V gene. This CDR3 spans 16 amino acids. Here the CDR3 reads CATSEQSGRAFNEQFF.

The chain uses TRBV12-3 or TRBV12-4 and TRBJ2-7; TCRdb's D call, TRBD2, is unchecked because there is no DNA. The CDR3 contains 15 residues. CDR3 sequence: CASMPGLVEGYEQYF.

CDR3: CASSLVVGGEQYF. V gene TRBV7-2 combines with J gene TRBJ2-7; TCRdb's D call of TRBD1 is untestable without DNA. The germline V gene encodes CDR1 SGHTA and CDR2 FQGNSA. The CDR3 loop spans 13 amino acids.

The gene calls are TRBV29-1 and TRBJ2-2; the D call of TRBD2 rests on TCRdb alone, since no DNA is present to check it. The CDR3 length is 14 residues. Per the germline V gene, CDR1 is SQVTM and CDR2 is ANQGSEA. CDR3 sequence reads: CSVDGGSGTGELFF.

The CDR3 protein is CASSTRDVNEQYF. The J gene is TRBJ2-7, the V gene TRBV11-1; TCRdb proposes TRBD1, but this gene call is untestable without DNA. This CDR3 is 13 amino acids long. Looked up from germline, CDR1 is SGHAT and CDR2 is FQDESV (reference sequence).

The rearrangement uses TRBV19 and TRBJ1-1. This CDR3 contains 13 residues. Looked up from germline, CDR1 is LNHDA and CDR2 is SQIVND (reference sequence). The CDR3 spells CASSLNPTNEAFF.

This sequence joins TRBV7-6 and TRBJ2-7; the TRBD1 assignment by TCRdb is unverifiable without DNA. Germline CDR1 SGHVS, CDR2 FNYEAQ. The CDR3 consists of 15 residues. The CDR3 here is CASSETTGVSGEQYF.

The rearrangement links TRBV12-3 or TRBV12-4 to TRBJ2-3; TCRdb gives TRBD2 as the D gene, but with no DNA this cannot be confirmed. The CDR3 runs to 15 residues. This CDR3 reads CASSFGSSRTDTQYF.

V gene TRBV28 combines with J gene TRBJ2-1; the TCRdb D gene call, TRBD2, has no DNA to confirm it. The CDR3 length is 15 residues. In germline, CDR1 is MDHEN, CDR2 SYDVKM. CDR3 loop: CASSSLAGRWNEQFF.

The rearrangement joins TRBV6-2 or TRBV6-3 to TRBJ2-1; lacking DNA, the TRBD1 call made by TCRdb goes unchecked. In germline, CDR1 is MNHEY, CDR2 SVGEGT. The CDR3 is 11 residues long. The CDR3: CASSYAAREFF.

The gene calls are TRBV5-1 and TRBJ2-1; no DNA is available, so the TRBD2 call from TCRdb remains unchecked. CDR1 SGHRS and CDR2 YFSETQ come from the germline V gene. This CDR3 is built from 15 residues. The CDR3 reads CASSLGREWYNEQFF.

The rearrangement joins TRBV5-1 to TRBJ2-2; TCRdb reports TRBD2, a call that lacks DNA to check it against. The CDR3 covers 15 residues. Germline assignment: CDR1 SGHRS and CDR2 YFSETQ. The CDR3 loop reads CASSSREGNTGELFF.

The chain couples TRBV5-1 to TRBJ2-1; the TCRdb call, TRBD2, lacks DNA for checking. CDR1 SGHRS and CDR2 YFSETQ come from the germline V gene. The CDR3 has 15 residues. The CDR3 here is CASSTGASRPNEQFF.

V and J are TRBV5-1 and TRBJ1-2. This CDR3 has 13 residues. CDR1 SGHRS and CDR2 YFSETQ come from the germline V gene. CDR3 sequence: CASSSDGINGYTF.

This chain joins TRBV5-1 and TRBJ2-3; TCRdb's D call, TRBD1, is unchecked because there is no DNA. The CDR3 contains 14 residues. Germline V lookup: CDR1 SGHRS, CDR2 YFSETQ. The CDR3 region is CASSRDIPQDTQYF.

CDR3 amino acids: CASSQSLGNTEAFF. The chain uses TRBV6-1 and TRBJ1-1. Germline V CDR1 and CDR2: MNHNS, SASEGT. CDR3 size: 14 residues.

The CDR3 loop is CAGRLAGGRGEQFF. The rearrangement uses TRBV6-1 and TRBJ2-1; TCRdb proposes TRBD2, but this gene call is untestable without DNA. This CDR3 spans 14 amino acids. Germline V gene data show CDR1 as MNHNS and CDR2 as SASEGT.

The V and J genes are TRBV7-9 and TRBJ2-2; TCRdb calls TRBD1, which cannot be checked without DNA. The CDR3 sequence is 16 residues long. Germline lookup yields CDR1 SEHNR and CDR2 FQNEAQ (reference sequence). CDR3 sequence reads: CASSLLSPVRIGELFF.

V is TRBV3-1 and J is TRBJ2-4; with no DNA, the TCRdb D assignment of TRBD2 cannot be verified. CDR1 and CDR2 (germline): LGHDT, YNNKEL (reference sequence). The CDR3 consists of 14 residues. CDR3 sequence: CASSQGRRESIQYF.

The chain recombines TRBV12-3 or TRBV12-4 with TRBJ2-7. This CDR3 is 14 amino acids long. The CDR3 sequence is CASSPYRRAYEQYF.

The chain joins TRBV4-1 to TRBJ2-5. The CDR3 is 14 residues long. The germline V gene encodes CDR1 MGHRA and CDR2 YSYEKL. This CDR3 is CASSQWAKQETQYF.

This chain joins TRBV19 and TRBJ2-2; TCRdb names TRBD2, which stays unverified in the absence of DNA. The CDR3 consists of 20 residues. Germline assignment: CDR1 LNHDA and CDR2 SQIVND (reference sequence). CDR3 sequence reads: CASSGGGASGRAANTGELFF.

CDR3 region: CSARDQREFVNEQFF. The rearrangement joins TRBV20-1 to TRBJ2-1; TCRdb designates TRBD2, a call that cannot be tested without DNA. The CDR3 is 15 amino acids. Germline V gives CDR1 DFQATT, CDR2 SNEGSKA (reference sequence).